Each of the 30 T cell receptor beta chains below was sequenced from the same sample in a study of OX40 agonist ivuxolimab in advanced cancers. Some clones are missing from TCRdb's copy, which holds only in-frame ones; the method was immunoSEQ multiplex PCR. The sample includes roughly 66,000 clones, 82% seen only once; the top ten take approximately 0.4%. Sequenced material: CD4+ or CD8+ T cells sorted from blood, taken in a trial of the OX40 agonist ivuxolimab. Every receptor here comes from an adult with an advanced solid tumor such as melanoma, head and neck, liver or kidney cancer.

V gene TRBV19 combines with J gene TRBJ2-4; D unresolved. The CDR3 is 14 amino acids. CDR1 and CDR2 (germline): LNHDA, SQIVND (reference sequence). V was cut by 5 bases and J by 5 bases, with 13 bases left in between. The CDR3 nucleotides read TGTGCCAGTAGTTTCGACATAGTCGAAAACATTCAGTACTTC. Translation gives CASSFDIVENIQYF.

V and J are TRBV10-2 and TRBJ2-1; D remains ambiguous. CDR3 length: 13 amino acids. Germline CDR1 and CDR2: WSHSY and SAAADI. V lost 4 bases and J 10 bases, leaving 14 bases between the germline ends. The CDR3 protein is CASSASGAFEQFF. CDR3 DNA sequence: TGCGCCAGCAGTGCCTCAGGAGCGTTCGAGCAGTTCTTC.

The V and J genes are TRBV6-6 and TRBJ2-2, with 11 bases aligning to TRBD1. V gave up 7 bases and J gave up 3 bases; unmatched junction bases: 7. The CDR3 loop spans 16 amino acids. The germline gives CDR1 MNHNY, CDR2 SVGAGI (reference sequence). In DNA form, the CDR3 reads TGTGCCAGCACCATGGACAGGGGGCGAGACACCGGGGAGCTGTTTTTT. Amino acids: CASTMDRGRDTGELFF.

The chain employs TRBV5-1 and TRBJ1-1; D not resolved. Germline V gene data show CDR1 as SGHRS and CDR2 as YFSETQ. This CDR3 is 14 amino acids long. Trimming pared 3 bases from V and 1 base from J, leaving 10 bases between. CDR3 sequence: CASSSRTPNTEAFF. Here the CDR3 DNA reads TGCGCCAGCAGCTCCCGCACCCCGAACACTGAAGCTTTCTTT.

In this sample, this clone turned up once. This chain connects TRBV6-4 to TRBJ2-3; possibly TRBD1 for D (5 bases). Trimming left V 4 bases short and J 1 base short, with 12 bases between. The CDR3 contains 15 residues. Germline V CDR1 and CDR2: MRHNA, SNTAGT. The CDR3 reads CASSVQGLGTDTQYF. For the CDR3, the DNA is TGTGCCAGCAGTGTTCAGGGCTTGGGCACAGATACGCAGTATTTT.

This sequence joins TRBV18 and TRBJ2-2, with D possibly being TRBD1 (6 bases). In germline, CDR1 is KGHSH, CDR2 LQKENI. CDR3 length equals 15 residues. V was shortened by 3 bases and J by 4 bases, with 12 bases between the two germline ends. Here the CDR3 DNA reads TGTGCCAGCTCACCGGCCGGGACACTCACCGGGGAGCTGTTTTTT. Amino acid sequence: CASSPAGTLTGELFF.

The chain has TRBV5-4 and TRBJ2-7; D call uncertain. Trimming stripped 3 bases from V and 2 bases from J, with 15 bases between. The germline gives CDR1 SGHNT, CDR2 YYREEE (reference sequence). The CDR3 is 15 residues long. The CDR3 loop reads CASSSRLASAYEQYF. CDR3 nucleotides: TGTGCCAGCAGCTCTCGGCTCGCGTCGGCCTACGAGCAGTACTTC.

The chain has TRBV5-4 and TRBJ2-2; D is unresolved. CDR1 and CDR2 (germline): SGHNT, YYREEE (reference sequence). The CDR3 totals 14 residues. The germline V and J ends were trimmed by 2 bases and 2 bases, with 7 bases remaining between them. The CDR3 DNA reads TGTGCCAGCAGCTTTCAAGGAAACACCGGGGAGCTGTTTTTT. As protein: CASSFQGNTGELFF.

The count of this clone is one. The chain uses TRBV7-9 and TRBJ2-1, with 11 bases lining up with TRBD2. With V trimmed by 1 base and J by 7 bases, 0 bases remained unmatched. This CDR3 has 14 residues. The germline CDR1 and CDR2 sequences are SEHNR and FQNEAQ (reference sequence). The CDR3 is CASSLGTSGNEQFF. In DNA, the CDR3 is TGTGCCAGCAGCTTAGGGACTAGCGGGAATGAGCAGTTCTTC.

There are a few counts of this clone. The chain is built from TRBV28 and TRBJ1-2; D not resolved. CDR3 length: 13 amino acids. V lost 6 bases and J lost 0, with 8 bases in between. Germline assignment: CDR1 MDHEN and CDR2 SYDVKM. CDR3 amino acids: CASRYGSNYGYTF. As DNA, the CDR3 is TGTGCCAGCAGATACGGATCTAACTATGGCTACACCTTC.

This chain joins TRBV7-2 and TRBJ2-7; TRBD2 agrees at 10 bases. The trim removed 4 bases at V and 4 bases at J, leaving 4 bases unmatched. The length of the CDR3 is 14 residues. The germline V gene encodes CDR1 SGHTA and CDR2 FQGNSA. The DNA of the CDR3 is TGTGCCAGCAGCTATACTAGCGGGGCGTACGAGCAGTACTTC. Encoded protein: CASSYTSGAYEQYF. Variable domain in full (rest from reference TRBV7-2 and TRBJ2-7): GAGVSQSPSNKVTEKGKDVELRCDPISGHTALYWYRQSLGQGLEFLIYFQGNSAPDKSGLPSDRFSAERTGGSVSTLTIQRTQQEDSAVYLCASSYTSGAYEQYFGPGTRLTVT.

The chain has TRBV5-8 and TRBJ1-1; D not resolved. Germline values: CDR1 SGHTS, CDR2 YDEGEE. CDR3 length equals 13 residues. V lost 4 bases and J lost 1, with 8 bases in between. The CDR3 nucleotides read TGTGCCAGCAGCGGGGTCCCGAACACTGAAGCTTTCTTT. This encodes CASSGVPNTEAFF.

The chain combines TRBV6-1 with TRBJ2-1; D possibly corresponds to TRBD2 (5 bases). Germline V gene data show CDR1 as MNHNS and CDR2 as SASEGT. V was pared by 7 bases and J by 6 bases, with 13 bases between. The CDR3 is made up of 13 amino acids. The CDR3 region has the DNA TGTGCCAGCATGATGAAGCGGCCCAATGAGCAGTTCTTC. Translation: CASMMKRPNEQFF.

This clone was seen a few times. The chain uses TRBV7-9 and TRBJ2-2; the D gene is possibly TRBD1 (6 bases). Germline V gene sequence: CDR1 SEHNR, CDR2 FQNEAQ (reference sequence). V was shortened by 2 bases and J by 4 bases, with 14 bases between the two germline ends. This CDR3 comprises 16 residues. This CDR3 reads CASSLSRAQGTGELFF. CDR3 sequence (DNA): TGTGCCAGCAGCTTATCTCGGGCACAGGGCACCGGGGAGCTGTTTTTT.

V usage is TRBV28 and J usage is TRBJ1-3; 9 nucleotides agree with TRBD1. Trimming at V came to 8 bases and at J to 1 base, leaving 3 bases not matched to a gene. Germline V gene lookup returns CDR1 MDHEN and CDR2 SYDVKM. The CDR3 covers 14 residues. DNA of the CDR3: TGTGCCAGCGGGGGACAGGGATCTGGAAACACCATATATTTT. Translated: CASGGQGSGNTIYF.

CDR3 nucleotide sequence: TGCGCCAGCAGCTTGGGCAGGGTAGCGAATGAAAAACTGTTTTTT. This encodes CASSLGRVANEKLFF. The V gene is TRBV5-1, the J gene TRBJ1-4; D possibly corresponds to TRBD1 (5 bases). This CDR3 comprises 15 residues. Trimming removed 0 bases from V and 5 bases from J, with 11 bases in between. Germline V gives CDR1 SGHRS, CDR2 YFSETQ.

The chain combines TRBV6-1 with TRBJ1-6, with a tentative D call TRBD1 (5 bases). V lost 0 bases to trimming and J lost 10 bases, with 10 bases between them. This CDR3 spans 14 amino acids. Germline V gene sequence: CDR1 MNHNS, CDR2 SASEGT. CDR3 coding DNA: TGTGCCAGCAGTGAAGCCGGGGAGGGGTCACCCCTCCACTTT. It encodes CASSEAGEGSPLHF.

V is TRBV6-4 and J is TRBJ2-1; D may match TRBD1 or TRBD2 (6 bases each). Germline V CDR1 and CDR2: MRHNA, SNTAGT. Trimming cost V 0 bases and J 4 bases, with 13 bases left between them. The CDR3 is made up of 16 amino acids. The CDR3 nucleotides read TGTGCCAGCAGTGACTCGTGGGGGGCGGGTTACAATGAGCAGTTCTTC. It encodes CASSDSWGAGYNEQFF.

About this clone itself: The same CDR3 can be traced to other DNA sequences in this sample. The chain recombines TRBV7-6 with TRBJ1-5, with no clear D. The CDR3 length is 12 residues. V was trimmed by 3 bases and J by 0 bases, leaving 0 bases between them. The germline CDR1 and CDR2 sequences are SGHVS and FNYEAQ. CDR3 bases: TGTGCCAGCAGCTTTAGCAATCAGCCCCAGCATTTT. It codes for CASSFSNQPQHF.

CDR3 residues: CASRSGLASEQYF. In DNA, the CDR3 is TGTGCCAGCAGATCGGGACTAGCGAGCGAGCAGTACTTC. The chain is built from TRBV6-6 and TRBJ2-7; 10 nucleotides agree with TRBD2. Germline CDR1 reads MNHNY; CDR2 reads SVGAGI (reference sequence). The V segment lost 6 bases and the J segment 6 bases; nucleotides outside the gene matches: 5. CDR3 length equals 13 residues.

The CDR3 protein is CASLPGQGYNEQFF. The CDR3 coding sequence is TGTGCCAGCCTACCGGGACAGGGGTACAATGAGCAGTTCTTC. The rearrangement joins TRBV6-5 to TRBJ2-1; TRBD1 aligns across 10 bases. Germline V gives CDR1 MNHEY, CDR2 SVGAGI. The V segment lost 8 bases and the J segment 4 bases; nucleotides outside the gene matches: 5. The CDR3 covers 14 residues.

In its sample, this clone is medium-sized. CDR3 sequence: CASSPYPYSGNTIYF. The CDR3 nucleotides read TGTGCCAGCAGTCCATATCCCTACTCTGGAAACACCATATATTTT. This chain connects TRBV6-5 to TRBJ1-3; D unclear. Germline values: CDR1 MNHEY, CDR2 SVGAGI. V was clipped by 5 bases and J by 0 bases, with 11 bases between them. The CDR3 contains 15 residues.

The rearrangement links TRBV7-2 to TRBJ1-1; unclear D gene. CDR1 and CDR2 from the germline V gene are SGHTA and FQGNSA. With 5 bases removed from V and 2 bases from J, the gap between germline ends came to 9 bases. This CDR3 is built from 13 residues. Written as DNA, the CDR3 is TGTGCCAGCAGCACCACACCAAACACTGAAGCTTTCTTT. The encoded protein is CASSTTPNTEAFF.

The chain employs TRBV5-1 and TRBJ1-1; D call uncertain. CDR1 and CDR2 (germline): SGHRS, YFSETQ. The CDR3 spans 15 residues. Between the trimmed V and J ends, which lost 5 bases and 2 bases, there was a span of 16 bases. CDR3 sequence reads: CASRNSGGPNTEAFF. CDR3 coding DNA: TGCGCCAGCAGAAATTCTGGAGGGCCAAACACTGAAGCTTTCTTT.

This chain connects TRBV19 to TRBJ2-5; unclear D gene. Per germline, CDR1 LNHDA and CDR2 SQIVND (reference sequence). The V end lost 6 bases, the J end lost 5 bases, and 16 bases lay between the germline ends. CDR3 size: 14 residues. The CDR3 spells CASSWVPQAETQYF. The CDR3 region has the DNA TGTGCCAGTAGCTGGGTCCCCCAGGCGGAGACCCAGTACTTC.

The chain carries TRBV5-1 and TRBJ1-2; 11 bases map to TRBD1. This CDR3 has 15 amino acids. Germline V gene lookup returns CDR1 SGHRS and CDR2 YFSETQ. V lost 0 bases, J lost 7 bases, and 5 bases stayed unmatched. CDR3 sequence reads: CASSLAGQGALGYTF. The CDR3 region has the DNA TGCGCCAGCAGCTTGGCCGGACAGGGGGCGCTTGGCTACACCTTC. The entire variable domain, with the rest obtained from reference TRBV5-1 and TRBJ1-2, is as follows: KAGVTQTPRYLIKTRGQQVTLSCSPISGHRSVSWYQQTPGQGLQFLFEYFSETQRNKGNFPGRFSGRQFSNSRSEMNVSTLELGDSALYLCASSLAGQGALGYTFGSGTRLTVV.

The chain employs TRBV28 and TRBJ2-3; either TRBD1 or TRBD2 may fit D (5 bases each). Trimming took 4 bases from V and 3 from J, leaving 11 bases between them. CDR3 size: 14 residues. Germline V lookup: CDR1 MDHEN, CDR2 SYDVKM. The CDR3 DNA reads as TGTGCCAGCAGTTCGCCAGGGAGTACAGATACGCAGTATTTT. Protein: CASSSPGSTDTQYF. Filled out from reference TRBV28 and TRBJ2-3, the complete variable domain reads DVKVTQSSRYLVKRTGEKVFLECVQDMDHENMFWYRQDPGLGLRLIYFSYDVKMKEKGDIPEGYSVSREKKERFSLILESASTNQTSMYLCASSSPGSTDTQYFGPGTRLTVL.

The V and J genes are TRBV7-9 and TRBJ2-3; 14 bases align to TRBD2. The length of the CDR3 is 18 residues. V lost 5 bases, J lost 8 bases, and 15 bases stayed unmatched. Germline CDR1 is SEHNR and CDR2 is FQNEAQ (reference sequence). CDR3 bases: TGTGCCAGCAGCCCCCCGGGACTAGCGGGGGACCGGGGAGGTACGCAGTATTTT. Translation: CASSPPGLAGDRGGTQYF.

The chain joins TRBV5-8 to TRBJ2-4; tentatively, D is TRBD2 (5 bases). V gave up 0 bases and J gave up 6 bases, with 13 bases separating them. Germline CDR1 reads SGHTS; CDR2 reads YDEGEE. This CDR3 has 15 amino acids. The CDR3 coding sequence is TGTGCCAGCAGCTTGGCATCCCGAGGACTAAACATTCAGTACTTC. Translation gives CASSLASRGLNIQYF.

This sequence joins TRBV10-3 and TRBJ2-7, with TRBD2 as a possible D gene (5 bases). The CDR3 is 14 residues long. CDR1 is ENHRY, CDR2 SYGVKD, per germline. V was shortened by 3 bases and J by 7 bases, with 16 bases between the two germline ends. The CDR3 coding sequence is TGTGCCATCAGTGATGGGGTCGGGATCAGGGAGCAGTACTTC. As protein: CAISDGVGIREQYF.